These T cell receptor beta chains were read from a single sample in a study of T cell responses to AZD1222 COVID-19 vaccine. Clones were read by immunoSEQ multiplex PCR, and TCRdb kept only the in-frame ones, dropping some. Altogether about 140,000 clones are present, 92% being singletons, with the ten largest covering around 3.5%. The specimen comprised peripheral blood, sampled 28 days after the second AZD1222 dose. These receptors were taken from an adult who received the AZD1222 COVID-19 vaccine. Both conserved end residues are part of each CDR3. The D gene is left open where the match is weak. Clone size is shown for a subset of rows, as once, few, many or a class of expanded clone.

v_gene	len	abundance	d_gene	j_gene	CDR3nt	CDR3aa
TRBV7-8	17	.	.	TRBJ1-4	TGTGCCAGCAGCTTCCAGGGAAGAAGAAGAACTAATGAAAAACTGTTTTTT	CASSFQGRRRTNEKLFF
TRBV4-2	17	once	.	TRBJ1-2	TGTGCCAGCAGCCAGAATCATAAGGGCCCCGGTTCCTATGGCTACACCTTC	CASSQNHKGPGSYGYTF
TRBV7-2	14	.	.	TRBJ2-1	TGTGCCAGCAGCTTAGGGTGGGGGCCCCCTGAGCAGTTCTTC	CASSLGWGPPEQFF
TRBV7-8	16	.	.	TRBJ2-3	TGTGCCAGCAGCTTAGAGGCAGGGGGGAGGACAGATACGCAGTATTTT	CASSLEAGGRTDTQYF
TRBV6-5	14	.	.	TRBJ1-2	TGTGCCAGCAGTTACAGGCAGAACACCTATGGCTACACCTTC	CASSYRQNTYGYTF
TRBV4-2	15	.	TRBD2	TRBJ2-3	TGTGCCAGCAGCCAAGATCCCGGGAGGGCGGATACGCAGTATTTT	CASSQDPGRADTQYF
TRBV10-3	13	.	TRBD1	TRBJ1-4	TGTGCCACCCAACAGGGGGCAAGTGAAAAACTGTTTTTT	CATQQGASEKLFF
TRBV10-3	15	.	.	TRBJ2-5	TGTGCCATCAGTGAGTCAAGGGGTCCCCAGGGGACCCAGTACTTC	CAISESRGPQGTQYF
TRBV11-2	15	.	.	TRBJ1-1	TGTGCCAGCAGCTTAGAGCCGGGCGGGAACACTGAAGCTTTCTTT	CASSLEPGGNTEAFF
TRBV6-5	13	.	.	TRBJ1-2	TGTGCCGGCCGATTAAGGGGAGGTCGGGGCTACACCTTC	CAGRLRGGRGYTF
TRBV28	15	.	.	TRBJ2-2	TGTGCCAGCAGGCAGACAGTGACGAACACCGGGGAGCTGTTTTTT	CASRQTVTNTGELFF
TRBV5-1	11	.	.	TRBJ2-7	TGCGCCAGCAGCTCCTCCTACGAGCAGTACTTC	CASSSSYEQYF
TRBV3-1/TRBV3-2	14	.	TRBD2	TRBJ2-5	TGTGCCAGCAATTTCCCGGGAGGACAAGAGACCCAGTACTTC	CASNFPGGQETQYF
TRBV5-6	17	.	.	TRBJ2-3	TGTGCCAGCAGCTTGGTTCGTTGGCGGTCTAGCACAGATACGCAGTATTTT	CASSLVRWRSSTDTQYF
TRBV19	13	.	TRBD1	TRBJ1-1	TGTGCCAGTAACGGAGACAGGGGCACTGAAGCTTTCTTT	CASNGDRGTEAFF
TRBV19	15	.	.	TRBJ1-6	TGTGCCAGTACCCCCGTGGGCGGTGGGAATTCACCCCTCCACTTT	CASTPVGGGNSPLHF
TRBV28	17	.	.	TRBJ1-5	TGTGCCAGCAACCCCGGGTGGGGGTCTTATAGCAATCAGCCCCAGCATTTT	CASNPGWGSYSNQPQHF
TRBV10-1	17	.	TRBD1	TRBJ1-1	TGCGCCAGCAGGTCTCACAGGGGGCGAAGGAGTTGCACTGAAGCTTTCTTT	CASRSHRGRRSCTEAFF
TRBV28	13	.	.	TRBJ1-2	TGTGCCAGCAGTTTAAGGGGCTCCTATGGCTACACCTTC	CASSLRGSYGYTF
TRBV5-1	13	.	.	TRBJ1-6	TGCGCCAGTACTACAGAAGAGGGTTCACCCCTCCACTTT	CASTTEEGSPLHF
TRBV5-6	15	few	TRBD1	TRBJ2-5	TGTGCCAGCAGCCTACCGGGACAGGGTAGGGAGACCCAGTACTTC	CASSLPGQGRETQYF
TRBV28	12	.	.	TRBJ1-1	TGTGCCAGCAGTGGAGGGGTTTCTGAAGCTTTCTTT	CASSGGVSEAFF
TRBV6-1	13	.	.	TRBJ2-3	TGTGCCAGCAGTGACGGGCTCACAGATACGCAGTATTTT	CASSDGLTDTQYF
TRBV7-9	14	.	.	TRBJ1-4	TGTGCCAGCAGCTTGGGCCTTAGTAATGAAAAACTGTTTTTT	CASSLGLSNEKLFF
TRBV3-1/TRBV3-2	13	.	.	TRBJ1-1	TGTGCCAGCAGCCAAGAGGGAGTGGGTGAAGCTTTCTTT	CASSQEGVGEAFF
TRBV28	13	.	.	TRBJ1-5	TGTGCCAGCAGTTTGGGAAGGCGGCAGCCCCAGCATTTT	CASSLGRRQPQHF
TRBV7-8	18	.	TRBD1	TRBJ1-5	TGTGCCAGCAGCCTGGACAGGGGAGGCCCATATAGCAATCAGCCCCAGCATTTT	CASSLDRGGPYSNQPQHF
TRBV28	17	.	.	TRBJ1-2	TGTGCCAGCAGTTCGGCGGGTTCAGGGTCTAGGAGCTATGGCTACACCTTC	CASSSAGSGSRSYGYTF
TRBV28	13	.	.	TRBJ2-1	TGTGCCAGCAGTCAACGGATGGGCGGTGAGCAGTTCTTC	CASSQRMGGEQFF
TRBV6-2/TRBV6-3	18	.	TRBD1	TRBJ1-5	TGTGCCAGCAGTTACTCGACGCGGGGACAGGGGGCGGCTCGGCCCCAGCATTTT	CASSYSTRGQGAARPQHF
TRBV28	15	.	.	TRBJ1-2	TGTGCCAGCAGGTCTAGGGGGAGAAATTCGGATGGCTACACCTTC	CASRSRGRNSDGYTF
TRBV2	15	.	TRBD1	TRBJ1-4	TGTGCCAGCAGCTGGGACAGGGCCCCTAATGAAAAACTGTTTTTT	CASSWDRAPNEKLFF
TRBV7-2	15	.	.	TRBJ1-1	TGTGCCAGCAGCTTGGGACGGTGGCGGGGGACTGAAGCTTTCTTT	CASSLGRWRGTEAFF
TRBV6-2/TRBV6-3	14	.	.	TRBJ2-1	TGTGCCAGCAGTCCCGGACTAACCTACAATGAGCAGTTCTTC	CASSPGLTYNEQFF
TRBV6-5	15	.	.	TRBJ2-3	TGTGCCAGCAGCTACCGTTGGTTTAACACAGATACGCAGTATTTT	CASSYRWFNTDTQYF
TRBV2	14	.	.	TRBJ1-1	TGTGCCAGCAGCGCCCTGGACGTGAACACTGAAGCTTTCTTT	CASSALDVNTEAFF
TRBV7-3	16	once	TRBD2	TRBJ2-1	TGTGCCAGCAGCTTAGTGCTTGCGGGAGGTGGTAATGAGCAGTTCTTC	CASSLVLAGGGNEQFF
TRBV18	14	.	.	TRBJ2-7	TGTGCCAGCTCACCAAAGGAGGACAACTACGAGCAGTACTTC	CASSPKEDNYEQYF
TRBV7-9	13	once	.	TRBJ1-2	TGTGCCAGCAGCTTAGGCGGTCGGGGGGAGCGCACCTTC	CASSLGGRGERTF
TRBV19	13	once	.	TRBJ1-6	TGTGCCCTCTCCGACGGACACAATTCACCCCTCCACTTT	CALSDGHNSPLHF
TRBV7-8	13	.	.	TRBJ1-6	TGTGCCAGCAGCTTAGCGGCTGATTCACCCCTCCACTTT	CASSLAADSPLHF
TRBV10-3	15	once	.	TRBJ2-1	TGTGCCATCAGTGAAGGGCGGGGGCCGGTGAATGAGCAGTTCTTC	CAISEGRGPVNEQFF
TRBV4-3	15	.	.	TRBJ1-2	TGCGCCAGCAGCCAAGATGTGGCAGGCCTATATGGCTACACCTTC	CASSQDVAGLYGYTF
TRBV6-1	14	.	.	TRBJ1-2	TGTGCCAGCAGTGAAGGGACGGAGATCTATGGCTACACCTTC	CASSEGTEIYGYTF
TRBV6-6	13	.	TRBD1	TRBJ1-2	TGTGCCAGCAACTTAGACAGGGGGGGCGGCTACACCTTC	CASNLDRGGGYTF
TRBV15	16	.	.	TRBJ2-1	TGTGCCACCAGCAGAGATTTGCAGGGGATCTACAATGAGCAGTTCTTC	CATSRDLQGIYNEQFF
TRBV28	11	.	.	TRBJ1-2	TGTGCCAGCAGTACCCGGAGGGGCTACACCTTC	CASSTRRGYTF